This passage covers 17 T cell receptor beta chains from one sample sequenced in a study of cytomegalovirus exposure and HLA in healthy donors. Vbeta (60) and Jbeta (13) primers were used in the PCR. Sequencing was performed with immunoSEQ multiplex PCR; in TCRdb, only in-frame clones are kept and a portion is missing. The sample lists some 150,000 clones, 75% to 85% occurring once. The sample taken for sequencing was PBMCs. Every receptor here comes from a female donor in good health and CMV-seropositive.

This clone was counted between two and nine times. For the CDR3, the DNA is TGTGCCATCAGGGAAGGACAGCGGAACACTGAAGCTTTCTTT. Translation: CAIREGQRNTEAFF. The chain is built from TRBV10-3 and TRBJ1-1; D is perhaps TRBD1 (6 bases). CDR3 length: 14 amino acids. Germline CDR1 ENHRY, CDR2 SYGVKD. Trimming removed 6 bases at V and 1 base at J, with 12 bases between.

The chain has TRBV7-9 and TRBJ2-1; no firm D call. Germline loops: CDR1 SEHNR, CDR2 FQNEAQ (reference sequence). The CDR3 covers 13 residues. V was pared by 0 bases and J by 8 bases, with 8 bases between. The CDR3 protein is CASSLAAVDEQFF. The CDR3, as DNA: TGTGCCAGCAGCTTAGCGGCGGTCGATGAGCAGTTCTTC.

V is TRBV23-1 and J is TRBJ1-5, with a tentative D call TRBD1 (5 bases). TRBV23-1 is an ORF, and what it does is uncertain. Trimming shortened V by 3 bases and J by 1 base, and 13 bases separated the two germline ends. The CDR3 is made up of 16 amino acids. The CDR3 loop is CASSHSQGSSNQPQHF. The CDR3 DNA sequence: TGCGCCAGCAGTCATTCCCAGGGTTCGAGCAATCAGCCCCAGCATTTT.

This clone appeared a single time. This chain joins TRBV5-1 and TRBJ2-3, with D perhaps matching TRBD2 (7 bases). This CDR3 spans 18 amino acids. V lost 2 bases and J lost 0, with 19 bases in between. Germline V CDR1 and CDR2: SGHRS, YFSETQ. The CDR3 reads CASSFGGGGGLSTDTQYF. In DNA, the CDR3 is TGCGCCAGCAGCTTTGGGGGGGGCGGCGGCCTTAGCACAGATACGCAGTATTTT.

CDR3 bases: TGTGCCAGCAGTCCCGGGACAGGGGTTCAGCCCCAGCATTTT. Translated, it gives CASSPGTGVQPQHF. V and J are TRBV2 and TRBJ1-5; 10 nucleotides match TRBD1. V trimming: 5 bases; J trimming: 6 bases; junction bases outside the gene matches: 4. CDR3 length: 14 residues. Looked up from germline, CDR1 is SNHLY and CDR2 is FYNNEI.

This chain's CDR3 is CASSQTGSSGNTIYF. In DNA, the CDR3 is TGTGCCAGCAGCCAGACAGGATCCTCTGGAAACACCATATATTTT. V and J are TRBV7-6 and TRBJ1-3, with a tentative D call TRBD1 (6 bases). V was shortened by 5 bases and J by 0 bases, with 11 bases between the two germline ends. CDR3 length: 15 amino acids. The V gene's germline CDR1 is SGHVS and CDR2 FNYEAQ. Drawing the rest from reference TRBV7-6 and TRBJ1-3, the complete variable domain is GAGVSQSPRYKVTKRGQDVALRCDPISGHVSLYWYRQALGQGPEFLTYFNYEAQQDKSGLPNDRFSAERPEGSISTLTIQRTEQRDSAMYRCASSQTGSSGNTIYFGEGSWLTVV.

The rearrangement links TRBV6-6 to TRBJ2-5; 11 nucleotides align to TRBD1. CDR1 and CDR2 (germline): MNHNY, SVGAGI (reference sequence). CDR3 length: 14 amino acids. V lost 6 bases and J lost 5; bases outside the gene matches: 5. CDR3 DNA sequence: TGTGCCAGCAGGGACAGGGGGCGCGGGGAGACCCAGTACTTC. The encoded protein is CASRDRGRGETQYF.

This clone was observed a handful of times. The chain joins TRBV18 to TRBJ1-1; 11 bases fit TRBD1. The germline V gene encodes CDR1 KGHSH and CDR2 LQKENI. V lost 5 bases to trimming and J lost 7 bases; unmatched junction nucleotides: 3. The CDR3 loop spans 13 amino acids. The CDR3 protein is CASSSDRGLEAFF. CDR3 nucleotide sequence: TGTGCCAGCTCATCGGACAGGGGGCTTGAAGCTTTCTTT.

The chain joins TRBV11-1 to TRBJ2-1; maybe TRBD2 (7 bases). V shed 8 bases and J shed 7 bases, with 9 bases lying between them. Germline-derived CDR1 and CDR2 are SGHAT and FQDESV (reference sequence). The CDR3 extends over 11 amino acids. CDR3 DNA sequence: TGTGCCAGCGGGAGGGGGAATGAGCAGTTCTTC. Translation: CASGRGNEQFF. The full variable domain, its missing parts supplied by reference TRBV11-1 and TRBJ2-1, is EAEVAQSPRYKITEKSQAVAFWCDPISGHATLYWYRQILGQGPELLVQFQDESVVDDSQLPKDRFSAERLKGVDSTLKIQPAELGDSAMYLCASGRGNEQFFGPGTRLTVL.

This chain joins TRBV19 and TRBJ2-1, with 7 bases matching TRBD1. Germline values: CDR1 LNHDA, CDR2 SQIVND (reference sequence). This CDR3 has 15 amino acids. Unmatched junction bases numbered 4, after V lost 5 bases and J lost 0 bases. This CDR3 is CASSLTGSSYNEQFF. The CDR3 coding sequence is TGTGCCAGTAGTTTGACAGGGAGCTCCTACAATGAGCAGTTCTTC.

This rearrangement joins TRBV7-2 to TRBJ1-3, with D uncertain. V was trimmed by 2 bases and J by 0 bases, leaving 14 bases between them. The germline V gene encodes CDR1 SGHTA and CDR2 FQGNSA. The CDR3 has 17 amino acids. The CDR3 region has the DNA TGTGCCAGCAGCTTAAAGGGAGGGCGGATCTCTGGAAACACCATATATTTT. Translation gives CASSLKGGRISGNTIYF.

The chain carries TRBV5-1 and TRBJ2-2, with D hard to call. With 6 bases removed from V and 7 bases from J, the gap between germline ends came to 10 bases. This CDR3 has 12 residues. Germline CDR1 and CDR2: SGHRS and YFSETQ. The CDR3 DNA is TGCGCCAGCACAAGCTCGGGCGGGGAGCTGTTTTTT. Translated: CASTSSGGELFF.

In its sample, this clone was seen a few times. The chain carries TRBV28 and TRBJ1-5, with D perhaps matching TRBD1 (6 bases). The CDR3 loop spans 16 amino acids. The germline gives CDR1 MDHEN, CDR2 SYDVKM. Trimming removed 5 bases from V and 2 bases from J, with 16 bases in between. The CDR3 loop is CASSHPGGGGNQPQHF. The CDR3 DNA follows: TGTGCCAGCAGTCACCCGGGAGGGGGTGGCAATCAGCCCCAGCATTTT.

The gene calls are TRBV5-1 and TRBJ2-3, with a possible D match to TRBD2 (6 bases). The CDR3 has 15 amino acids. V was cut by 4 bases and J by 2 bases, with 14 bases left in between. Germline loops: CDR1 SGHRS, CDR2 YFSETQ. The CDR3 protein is CASSTAGTPTDTQYF. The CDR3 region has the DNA TGCGCCAGCAGCACAGCCGGGACTCCCACAGATACGCAGTATTTT. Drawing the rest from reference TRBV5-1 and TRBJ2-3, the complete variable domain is KAGVTQTPRYLIKTRGQQVTLSCSPISGHRSVSWYQQTPGQGLQFLFEYFSETQRNKGNFPGRFSGRQFSNSRSEMNVSTLELGDSALYLCASSTAGTPTDTQYFGPGTRLTVL.

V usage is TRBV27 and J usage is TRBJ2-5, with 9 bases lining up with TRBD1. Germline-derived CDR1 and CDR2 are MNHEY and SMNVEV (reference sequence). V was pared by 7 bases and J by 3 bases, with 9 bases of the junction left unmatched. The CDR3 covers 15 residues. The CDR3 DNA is TGTGCCAGCAATCCCGGACAGGGGCGGGAAGAGACCCAGTACTTC. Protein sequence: CASNPGQGREETQYF.

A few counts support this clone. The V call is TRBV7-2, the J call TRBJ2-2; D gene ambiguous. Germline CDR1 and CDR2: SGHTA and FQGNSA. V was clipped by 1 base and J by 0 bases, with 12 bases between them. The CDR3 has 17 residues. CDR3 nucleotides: TGTGCCAGCAGCTTAGGCCCTCCCGGGTCGAACACCGGGGAGCTGTTTTTT. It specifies CASSLGPPGSNTGELFF.

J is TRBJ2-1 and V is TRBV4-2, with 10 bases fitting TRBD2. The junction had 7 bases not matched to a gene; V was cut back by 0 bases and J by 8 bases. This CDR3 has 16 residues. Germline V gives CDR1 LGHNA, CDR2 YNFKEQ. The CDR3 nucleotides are TGTGCCAGCAGCCAAGAAGCTAGCGGGAGTTTGGATGAGCAGTTCTTC. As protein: CASSQEASGSLDEQFF.